In its sample, the clone carrying this T cell receptor beta chain was seen a few times. The PCR was carried out with 60 Vbeta primers and 13 Jbeta primers. Here immunoSEQ multiplex PCR was the method, and the copy in TCRdb shows in-frame clones only, minus some. The sample consists of some 130,000 clones, 70% to 85% of them appearing once. V lost 7 bases, J lost 4 bases, and 8 bases stayed unmatched. Looked up from germline, CDR1 is MDHEN and CDR2 is SYDVKM. The CDR3 loop spans 14 amino acids. This record belongs to a study of cytomegalovirus exposure and HLA in healthy donors. The J gene is TRBJ1-2, the V gene TRBV28; 8 bases agree with TRBD1. Sequenced sample: PBMCs. The TCR originated in a female donor in good health and CMV-seronegative. CDR3 bases: TGTGCCAGCAACCCACAGGGGGTGGCCTATGGCTACACCTTC. Its translation: CASNPQGVAYGYTF.